The text below deals with one T cell receptor beta chain. As yet, its antigen is unknown. This entry is derived from a study of cytomegalovirus exposure and HLA in healthy donors. Study in general: HLA-typed donors were the source of some 80 million unique TCRs, which an early data release held. There were 300 to 400 genotyped donors. Of these, 75% to 85% fell in the genetic ancestry cluster associated with self-reported Caucasian donors. The study's findings and limits: Within a later analysis, the majority of CMV-associated TCR beta chains appeared HLA-restricted.

This CDR3 comprises 15 residues. Looked up from germline, CDR1 is SGHVS and CDR2 is FNYEAQ. Trimming pared 1 base from V and 1 base from J, leaving 10 bases between. In the PCR, 60 Vbeta and 13 Jbeta primers were used. This table comes from immunoSEQ multiplex PCR, and its TCRdb copy is limited to in-frame clones, with some not included. The sample consists of some 95,000 clones, approximately 65% of them appearing once. Healthy people donating bone marrow made up the donors. The receptor was isolated from a man under 40 in good health and CMV-seronegative. This rearrangement joins TRBV7-6 to TRBJ2-5; D is possibly TRBD2 (5 bases). Specimen: PBMCs. The DNA for the CDR3 is TGTGCCAGCAGCTTAGATCGGGATTTCCAAGAGACCCAGTACTTC. Residues: CASSLDRDFQETQYF. The variable domain in full, with the rest retrieved from reference TRBV7-6 and TRBJ2-5, is GAGVSQSPRYKVTKRGQDVALRCDPISGHVSLYWYRQALGQGPEFLTYFNYEAQQDKSGLPNDRFSAERPEGSISTLTIQRTEQRDSAMYRCASSLDRDFQETQYFGPGTRLLVL.